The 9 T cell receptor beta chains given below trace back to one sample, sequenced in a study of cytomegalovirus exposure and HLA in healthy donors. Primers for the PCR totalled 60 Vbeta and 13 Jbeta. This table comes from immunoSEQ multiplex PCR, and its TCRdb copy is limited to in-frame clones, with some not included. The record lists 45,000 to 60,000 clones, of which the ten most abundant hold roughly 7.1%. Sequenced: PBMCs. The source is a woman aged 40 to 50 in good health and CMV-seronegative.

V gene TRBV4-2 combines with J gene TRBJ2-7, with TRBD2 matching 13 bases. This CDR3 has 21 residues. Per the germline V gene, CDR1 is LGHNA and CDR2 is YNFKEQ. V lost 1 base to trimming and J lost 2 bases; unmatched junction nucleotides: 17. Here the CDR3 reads CASSQVLAGGQTSINAYEQYF. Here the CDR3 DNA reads TGTGCCAGCAGCCAAGTACTAGCGGGGGGGCAAACCTCTATTAATGCCTACGAGCAGTACTTC.

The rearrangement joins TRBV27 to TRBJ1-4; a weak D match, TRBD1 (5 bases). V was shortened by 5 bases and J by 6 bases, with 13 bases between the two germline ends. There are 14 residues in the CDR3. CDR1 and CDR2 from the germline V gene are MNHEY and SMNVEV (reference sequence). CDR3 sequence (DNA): TGTGCCAGCAGTGGACACTCGGTTCATGAAAAACTGTTTTTT. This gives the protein CASSGHSVHEKLFF.

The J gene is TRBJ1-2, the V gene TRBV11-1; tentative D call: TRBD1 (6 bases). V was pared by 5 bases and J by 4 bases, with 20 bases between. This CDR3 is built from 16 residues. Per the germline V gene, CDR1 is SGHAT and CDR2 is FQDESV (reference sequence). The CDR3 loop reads CASSPGGGGNAYGYTF. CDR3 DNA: TGTGCCAGCAGCCCCGGCGGGGGCGGAAACGCCTATGGCTACACCTTC.

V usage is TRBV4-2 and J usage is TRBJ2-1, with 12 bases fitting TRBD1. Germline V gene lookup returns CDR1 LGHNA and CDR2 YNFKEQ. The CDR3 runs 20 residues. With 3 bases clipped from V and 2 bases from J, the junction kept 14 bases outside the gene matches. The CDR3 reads CASSQAGDRGLLRPYNEQFF. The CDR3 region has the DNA TGTGCCAGCAGCCAGGCGGGGGACAGGGGGCTCTTACGGCCCTACAATGAGCAGTTCTTC.

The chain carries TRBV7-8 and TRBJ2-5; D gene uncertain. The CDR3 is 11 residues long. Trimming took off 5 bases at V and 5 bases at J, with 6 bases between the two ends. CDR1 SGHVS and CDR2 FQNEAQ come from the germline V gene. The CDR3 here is CASSPSETQYF. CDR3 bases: TGTGCCAGCAGCCCCAGTGAGACCCAGTACTTC.

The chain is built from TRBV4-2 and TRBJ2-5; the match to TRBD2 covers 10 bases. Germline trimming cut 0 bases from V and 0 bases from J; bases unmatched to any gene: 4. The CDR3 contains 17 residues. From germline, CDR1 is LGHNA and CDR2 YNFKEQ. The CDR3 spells CASSQETSGAYQETQYF. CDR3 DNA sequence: TGTGCCAGCAGCCAAGAAACTAGCGGGGCCTACCAAGAGACCCAGTACTTC.

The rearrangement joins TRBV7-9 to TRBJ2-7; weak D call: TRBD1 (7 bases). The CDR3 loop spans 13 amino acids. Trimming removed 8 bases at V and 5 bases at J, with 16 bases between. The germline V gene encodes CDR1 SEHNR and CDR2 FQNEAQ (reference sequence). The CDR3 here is CASGRGEVHEQYF. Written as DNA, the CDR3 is TGTGCCAGCGGCAGGGGGGAGGTTCACGAGCAGTACTTC.

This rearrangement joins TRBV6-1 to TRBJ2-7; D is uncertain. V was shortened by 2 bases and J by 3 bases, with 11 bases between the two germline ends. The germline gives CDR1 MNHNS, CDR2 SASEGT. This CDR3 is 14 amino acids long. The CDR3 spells CASSESSSGYEQYF. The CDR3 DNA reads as TGTGCCAGCAGTGAATCATCTTCCGGCTACGAGCAGTACTTC.

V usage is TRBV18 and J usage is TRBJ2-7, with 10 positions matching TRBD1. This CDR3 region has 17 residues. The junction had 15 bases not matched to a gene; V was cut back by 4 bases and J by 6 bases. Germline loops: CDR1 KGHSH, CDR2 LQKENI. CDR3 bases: TGTGCCAGCTCACAGGAAATCCCGAGGACAGGGGGAGGCGAGCAGTACTTC. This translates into CASSQEIPRTGGGEQYF. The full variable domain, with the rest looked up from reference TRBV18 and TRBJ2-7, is NAGVMQNPRHLVRRRGQEARLRCSPMKGHSHVYWYRQLPEEGLKFMVYLQKENIIDESGMPKERFSAEFPKEGPSILRIQQVVRGDSAAYFCASSQEIPRTGGGEQYFGPGTRLTVT.